The source of this T cell receptor (beta chain) is a study of blood T cell repertoires in COVID-19. Some clones are missing from TCRdb's copy, which holds only in-frame ones; the method was immunoSEQ multiplex PCR. In the table there are more than 85,000 clones, about 80% of which are singletons. The germline V and J ends were trimmed by 3 bases and 9 bases, with 9 bases remaining between them. The CDR3 sequence is 12 residues long. This rearrangement joins TRBV12-3 or TRBV12-4 to TRBJ2-1, with D possibly matching TRBD2 (6 bases). This sequence was found in a man between 60 and 75 years old with acute or convalescent COVID-19. Specimen: peripheral blood. CDR3 sequence reads: CASSLSAGEQFF. The CDR3, as DNA: TGTGCCAGCAGTTTGTCAGCGGGTGAGCAGTTCTTC.